This T cell receptor beta chain was sequenced in a study of T cells expressing NK-cell markers. At the level of the study: Of eight sequenced donors, seven were HCMV-seropositive and one HCMV-seronegative.

The CDR3 covers 16 residues. Germline lookup yields CDR1 SEHNR and CDR2 FQNEAQ (reference sequence). Concerning this clonotype: Its target is unknown.

With the 5' RACE reads reprocessed, TCRdb shows one record per CDR3 protein and no DNA. Its table records under 200,000 distinct CDR3 sequences. Overall study results and limits: Six donors had dominant NKG2C+ clonotypes that comprised about 1.0-7.0% of their CD8+ T cells.

The TCR comes from a woman between 18 and 69 years old in good health. The rearrangement uses TRBV7-9 and TRBJ2-2; lacking DNA, the TRBD1 call made by TCRdb goes unchecked. The sequenced sample was blood T cells: a sorted CD56 or NKG2C T cell subset, CD4+ or CD8+ T cells, or bulk PBMC T cells (not recorded which). The CDR3: CASSLGLGGTTGELFF.